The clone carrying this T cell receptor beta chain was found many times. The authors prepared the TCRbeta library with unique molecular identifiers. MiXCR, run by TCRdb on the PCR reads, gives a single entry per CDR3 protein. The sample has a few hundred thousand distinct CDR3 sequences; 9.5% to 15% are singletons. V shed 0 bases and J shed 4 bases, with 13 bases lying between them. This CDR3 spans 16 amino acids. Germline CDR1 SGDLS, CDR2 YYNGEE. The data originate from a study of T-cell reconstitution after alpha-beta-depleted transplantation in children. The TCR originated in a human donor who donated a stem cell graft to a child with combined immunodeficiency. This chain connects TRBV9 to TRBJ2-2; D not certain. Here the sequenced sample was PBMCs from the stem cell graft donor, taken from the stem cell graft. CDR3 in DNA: TGTGCCAGCAGCGTAGATCGCCACTCAACCACCGGGGAGCTGTTTTTT. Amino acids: CASSVDRHSTTGELFF. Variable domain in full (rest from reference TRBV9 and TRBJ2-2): DSGVTQTPKHLITATGQRVTLRCSPRSGDLSVYWYQQSLDQGLQFLIQYYNGEERAKGNILERFSAQQFPDLHSELNLSSLELGDSALYFCASSVDRHSTTGELFFGEGSRLTVL.